This T cell receptor beta chain was sequenced in a study of blood T cell repertoires in COVID-19. As for the study in general: Samples of COVID-19 (acute and convalescent) were obtained from the United States, Italy and Spain. T cells, B-cell-depleted T cells, or PBMCs provided the cDNA or gDNA that served as material.

Sequencing was performed with immunoSEQ multiplex PCR; in TCRdb, only in-frame clones are kept and a portion is missing. The data show roughly 50,000 clones, with 90% seen just once and 5% to 6.5% held by the top ten. The germline gives CDR1 SGHKS, CDR2 YYEKEE (reference sequence). The CDR3 sequence is 11 residues long. V lost 2 bases and J lost 3, with 3 bases in between. Material for sequencing was peripheral blood. The source of this sequence is a man between 65 and 85 years old with acute or convalescent COVID-19. This chain links TRBV5-5 with TRBJ2-7, with no clear D. This CDR3 is CASSFSYEQYF. In nucleotides, the CDR3 is TGTGCCAGCAGCTTTAGCTACGAGCAGTACTTC.